The TCR beta chain under discussion was sequenced for a study of T cells in Graves' hyperthyroidism and ophthalmopathy. Whole-study findings and limits: Ophthalmopathy was predicted by the model a median of about 6.7 months ahead of onset.

Amplification targeted TCR beta CDR3 regions from RNA transcripts. A first-round RT-PCR of the TCR CDR3 used the HTBI primer set. MiXCR was run by TCRdb on the multiplex PCR reads, yielding one entry per CDR3 protein. The table has about 350,000 distinct CDR3 sequences, about a sixth seen once; the top ten hold roughly a third. This clonotype has a count of ten or more. The antigen is undetermined. The hyperthyroidism was newly diagnosed and had lasted under 2 months; the patients were aged 18 to 65. Exclusion of a patient resulted from uncontrolled infection, other autoimmune disease, pregnancy or lactation. Looked up from germline, CDR1 is KGHDR and CDR2 is SFDVKD. V was cut by 1 base and J by 7 bases, with 7 bases left in between. The CDR3 has 13 amino acids.

Sequenced material: blood. The chain joins TRBV24-1 to TRBJ2-1; D not resolved. The TCR sequence derives from a woman aged 25-40 years with Graves' hyperthyroidism that later progressed to Graves' ophthalmopathy. The CDR3 here is CATSDLVPNEQFF. For the CDR3, the DNA is TGTGCCACCAGTGATTTAGTCCCAAATGAGCAGTTCTTC.